This is a list of T cell receptor beta chains from one sample in a study of blood T cell repertoires in COVID-19. The data were produced by immunoSEQ multiplex PCR, yet TCRdb's version contains in-frame clones alone and is incomplete. The data contain some 80,000 clones, more than 60% of them singletons. Sequenced input: peripheral blood. These receptors all stem from a woman aged 80 or older with active or convalescent COVID-19. The CDR3 runs from the conserved cysteine through the conserved F or W.

TRBV28	TRBJ1-4	15	CATFGGQGVYEKLFF
TRBV4-3	TRBJ2-1	16	CASSLLSGRTDNEQFF
TRBV7-2	TRBJ2-1	16	CASSLRDSLSWNEQFF
TRBV6-1	TRBJ2-5	16	CASSEQDRGGRETQYF
TRBV9	TRBJ1-2	15	CASSPSGGRTYGYTF
TRBV6-5	TRBJ1-1	13	CASSKPGGTEAFF
TRBV15	TRBJ2-1	13	CATSTLRGDEQFF
TRBV7-7	TRBJ1-5	16	CASPFGGQGNNQPQHF
TRBV24-1	TRBJ1-5	14	CATSDQVDSQPQHF
TRBV28	TRBJ1-1	16	CASSFPLGSGESEAFF
TRBV7-2	TRBJ2-1	16	CASSSSPTGGPNEQFF
TRBV10-1	TRBJ1-4	13	CASRGRGNEKLFF
TRBV9	TRBJ2-1	14	CASSSSGGHNEQFF
TRBV7-2	TRBJ2-7	16	CASSFYPDRGDYEQYF
TRBV11-2	TRBJ2-1	12	CASSLERTEQFF
TRBV5-1	TRBJ2-2	15	CASSPYQGNTGELFF
TRBV6-5	TRBJ1-6	15	CASSQTVPYNSPLHF
TRBV2	TRBJ2-2	16	CATRLGTSEISGELFF
TRBV19	TRBJ1-5	14	CASTDRGEGQPQHF
TRBV6-1	TRBJ2-3	14	CASSEQGASDTQYF
TRBV5-4	TRBJ2-3	16	CASSFRTSGGTDTQYF
TRBV5-4	TRBJ2-3	15	CASSSPGLSTDTQYF
TRBV12-5	TRBJ1-1	14	CASAGPAGGFEAFF
TRBV20-1	TRBJ1-2	11	CSAGTGVGYTF